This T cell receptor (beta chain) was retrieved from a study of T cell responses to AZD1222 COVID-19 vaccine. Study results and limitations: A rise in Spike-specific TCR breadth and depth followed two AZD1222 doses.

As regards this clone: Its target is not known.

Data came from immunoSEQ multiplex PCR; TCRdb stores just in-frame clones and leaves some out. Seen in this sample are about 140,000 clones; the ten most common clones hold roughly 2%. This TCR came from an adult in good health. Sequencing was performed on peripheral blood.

The CDR3 bases are TGTGCCAGCAGCTTAGCGACAGCTGGAAACACCATATATTTT. Translating it yields CASSLATAGNTIYF. The V call is TRBV13, the J call TRBJ1-3; TRBD1 is a possible D gene (5 bases). V was pared by 1 base and J by 2 bases, with 6 bases between. In germline, CDR1 is PRHDT, CDR2 FYEKMQ (reference sequence). The CDR3 totals 14 residues.